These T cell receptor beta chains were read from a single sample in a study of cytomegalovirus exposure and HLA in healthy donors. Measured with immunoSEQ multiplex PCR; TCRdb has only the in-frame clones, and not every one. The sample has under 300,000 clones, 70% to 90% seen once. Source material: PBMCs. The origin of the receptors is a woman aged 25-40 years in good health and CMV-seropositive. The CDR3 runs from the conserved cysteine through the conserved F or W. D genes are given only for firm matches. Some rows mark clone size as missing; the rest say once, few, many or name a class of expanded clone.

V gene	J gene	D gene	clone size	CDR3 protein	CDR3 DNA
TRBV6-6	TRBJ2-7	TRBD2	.	CASSYSERGSSYEQYF	TGTGCCAGCAGTTACTCAGAGCGGGGGAGCTCCTACGAGCAGTACTTC
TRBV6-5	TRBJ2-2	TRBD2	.	CASKVAGFTGELFF	TGTGCCAGCAAAGTAGCGGGATTCACCGGGGAGCTGTTTTTT
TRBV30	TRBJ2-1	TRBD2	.	CAWSEGLAAYNEQFF	TGTGCCTGGAGCGAGGGACTAGCGGCCTACAATGAGCAGTTCTTC
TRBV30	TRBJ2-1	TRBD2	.	CAWSRLAGGYNEQFF	TGTGCCTGGAGTCGGCTAGCGGGAGGGTACAATGAGCAGTTCTTC
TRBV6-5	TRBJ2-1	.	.	CASSFRDSRYVEQFF	TGTGCCAGCAGTTTCCGGGACTCCCGATATGTTGAGCAGTTCTTC
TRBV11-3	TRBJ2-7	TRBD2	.	CASSAGLGSYEQYF	TGTGCCAGCAGCGCCGGACTAGGATCCTACGAGCAGTACTTC
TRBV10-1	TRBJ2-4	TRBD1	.	CASSGQGTKNIQYF	TGCGCCAGCAGTGGACAGGGTACCAAAAACATTCAGTACTTC
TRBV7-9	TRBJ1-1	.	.	CASSNPGRGTEAFF	TGTGCCAGCAGCAACCCAGGGAGGGGCACTGAAGCTTTCTTT
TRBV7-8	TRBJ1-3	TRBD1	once	CASSLVSQGAGNTIYF	TGTGCCAGCAGCTTAGTAAGCCAGGGGGCTGGAAACACCATATATTTT
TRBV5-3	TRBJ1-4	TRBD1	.	CARRRTGVEKLFF	TGTGCCAGAAGGCGGACAGGGGTTGAAAAACTGTTTTTT
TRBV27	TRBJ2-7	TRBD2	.	CASSVSGGPSYEQYF	TGTGCCAGCTCCGTCTCGGGAGGGCCCTCGTACGAGCAGTACTTC
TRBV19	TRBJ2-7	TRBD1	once	CASSTYTGGEQYF	TGTGCCAGTAGTACCTATACAGGGGGCGAGCAGTACTTC
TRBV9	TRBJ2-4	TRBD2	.	CASSVGGGGGNIQYF	TGTGCCAGCAGCGTAGGAGGCGGGGGGGGGAACATTCAGTACTTC
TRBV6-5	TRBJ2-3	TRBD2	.	CASSLLTSGSSDTQYF	TGTGCCAGCAGTTTATTGACTAGCGGGAGTTCAGATACGCAGTATTTT
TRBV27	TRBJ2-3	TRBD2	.	CASSRLSGSGGPDTQYF	TGTGCCAGCAGTCGGCTCAGCGGCTCGGGGGGTCCCGATACGCAGTATTTT
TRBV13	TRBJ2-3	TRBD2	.	CASGSGLAGVTDTQYF	TGTGCCAGCGGATCCGGACTAGCGGGAGTAACAGATACGCAGTATTTT
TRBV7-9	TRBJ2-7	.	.	CASSLAGEGEQYF	TGTGCCAGCAGCTTAGCGGGAGAGGGAGAGCAGTACTTC
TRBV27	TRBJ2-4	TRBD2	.	CASRWTRASSKNIQYF	TGTGCCAGCAGATGGACTAGGGCGAGCTCCAAAAACATTCAGTACTTC
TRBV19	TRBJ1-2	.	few	CASSPTGANYGYTF	TGTGCCAGTAGCCCGACAGGAGCTAACTATGGCTACACCTTC
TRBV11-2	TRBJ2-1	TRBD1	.	CASSWTGFHNEQFF	TGTGCCAGCAGCTGGACAGGCTTCCACAATGAGCAGTTCTTC
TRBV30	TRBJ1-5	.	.	CAWSVQGDQPQHF	TGTGCCTGGAGTGTACAAGGGGATCAGCCCCAGCATTTT
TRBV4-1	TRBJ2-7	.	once	CASSRRWGDEQYF	TGCGCCAGCAGCCGCCGTTGGGGGGACGAGCAGTACTTC
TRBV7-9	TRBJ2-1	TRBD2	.	CASSLVAGVEQFF	TGTGCCAGCAGCTTAGTAGCGGGAGTTGAGCAGTTCTTC
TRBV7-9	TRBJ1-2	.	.	CASSLVPGRNYGYIF	TGTGCCAGCAGCTTAGTTCCGGGGAGGAACTATGGCTACATCTTC
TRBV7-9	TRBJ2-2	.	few	CASRRGGNTGELFF	TGTGCCAGCAGGCGGGGAGGGAACACCGGGGAGCTGTTTTTT
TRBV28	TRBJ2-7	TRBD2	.	CASGGLPSYEQYF	TGTGCCAGCGGGGGACTACCCTCTTACGAGCAGTACTTC
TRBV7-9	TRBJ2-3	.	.	CASSTGDSLNTDTQYF	TGTGCCAGCAGCACAGGGGACTCCCTAAACACAGATACGCAGTATTTT
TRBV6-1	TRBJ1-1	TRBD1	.	CASSEGGQGNTEAFF	TGTGCCAGCAGTGAAGGGGGACAGGGGAACACTGAAGCTTTCTTT
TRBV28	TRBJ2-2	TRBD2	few	CASSSSPGTSGRNTGELFF	TGTGCCAGCAGTTCGTCCCCCGGGACTAGCGGGAGGAACACCGGGGAGCTGTTTTTT
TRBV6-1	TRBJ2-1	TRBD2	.	CASRGLAGGRNEQFF	TGTGCCAGCAGGGGGCTAGCGGGAGGGCGCAATGAGCAGTTCTTC
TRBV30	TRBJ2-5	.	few	CAWSTQAQETQYF	TGTGCCTGGAGTACCCAAGCACAAGAGACCCAGTACTTC
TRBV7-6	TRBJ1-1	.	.	CASSLISGNTEAFF	TGTGCCAGCAGCTTAATCTCGGGGAACACTGAAGCTTTCTTT
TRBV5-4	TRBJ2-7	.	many	CASSVQGHRRGEQYF	TGTGCCAGCAGCGTACAGGGCCATAGAAGGGGTGAGCAGTACTTC
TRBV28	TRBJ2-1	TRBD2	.	CASSDRGLAGGSSYNEQFF	TGTGCCAGCAGCGACAGGGGACTAGCGGGTGGGAGCTCCTACAATGAGCAGTTCTTC
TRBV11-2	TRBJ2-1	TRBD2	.	CASSLMWGEGEFF	TGTGCCAGCAGCTTGATGTGGGGGGAGGGCGAGTTCTTC
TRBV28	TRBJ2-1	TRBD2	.	CASSTSPAVAGSSYNEQFF	TGTGCCAGCAGTACGAGCCCCGCTGTAGCGGGTAGCTCCTACAATGAGCAGTTCTTC
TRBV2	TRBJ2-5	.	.	CASSESPGQETQYF	TGTGCCAGCAGTGAATCTCCGGGCCAAGAGACCCAGTACTTC